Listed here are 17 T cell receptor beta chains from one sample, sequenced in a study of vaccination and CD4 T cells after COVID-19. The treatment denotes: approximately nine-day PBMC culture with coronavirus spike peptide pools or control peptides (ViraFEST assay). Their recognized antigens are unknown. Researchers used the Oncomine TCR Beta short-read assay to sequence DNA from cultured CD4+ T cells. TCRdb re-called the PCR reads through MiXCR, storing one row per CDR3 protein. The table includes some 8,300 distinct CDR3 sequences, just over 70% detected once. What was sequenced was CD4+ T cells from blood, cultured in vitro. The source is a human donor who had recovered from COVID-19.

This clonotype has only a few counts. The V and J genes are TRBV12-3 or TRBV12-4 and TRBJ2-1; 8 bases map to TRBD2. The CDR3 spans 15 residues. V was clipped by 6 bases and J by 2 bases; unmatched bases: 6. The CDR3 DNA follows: TGTGCCAGCAGCCGGCGGGGGGTGGCCTACAATGAGCAGTTCTTC. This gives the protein CASSRRGVAYNEQFF.

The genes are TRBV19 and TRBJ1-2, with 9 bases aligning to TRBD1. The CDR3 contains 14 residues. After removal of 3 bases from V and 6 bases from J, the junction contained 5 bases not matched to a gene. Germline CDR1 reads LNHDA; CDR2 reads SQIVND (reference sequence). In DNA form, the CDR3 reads TGTGCCAGTAGTATTGGGGACAGGGCTAATGGCTACACCTTC. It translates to CASSIGDRANGYTF.

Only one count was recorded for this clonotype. The CDR3 here is CASSYGTGRYSNQPQHF. The CDR3 DNA sequence: TGTGCCAGCAGTTACGGGACAGGGCGCTATAGCAATCAGCCCCAGCATTTT. This chain links TRBV6-5 with TRBJ1-5, with TRBD1 identical over 9 bases. Per germline, CDR1 MNHEY and CDR2 SVGAGI. The CDR3 totals 17 residues. The J segment lost 0 bases and the V segment lost 2 bases, leaving 5 bases of the junction unmatched.

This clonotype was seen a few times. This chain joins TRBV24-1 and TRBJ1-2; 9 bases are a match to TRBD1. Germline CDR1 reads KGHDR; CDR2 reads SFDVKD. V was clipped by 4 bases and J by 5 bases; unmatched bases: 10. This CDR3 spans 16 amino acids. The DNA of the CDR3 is TGTGCCACCAGTGACCCACTCCGGGACAGGGCTTATGGCTACACCTTC. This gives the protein CATSDPLRDRAYGYTF.

The CDR3 DNA is TGCAGTGCGAAGCGGGTTAATTCACCCCTCCACTTT. Translation gives CSAKRVNSPLHF. V and J are TRBV20-1 and TRBJ1-6; D call uncertain. Germline V gene sequence: CDR1 DFQATT, CDR2 SNEGSKA (reference sequence). V lost 6 bases and J 6 bases, leaving 9 bases between the germline ends. CDR3 length: 12 residues.

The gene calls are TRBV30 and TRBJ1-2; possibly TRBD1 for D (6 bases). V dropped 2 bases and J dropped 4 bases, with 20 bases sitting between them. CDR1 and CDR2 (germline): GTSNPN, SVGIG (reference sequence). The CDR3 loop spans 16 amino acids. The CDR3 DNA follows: TGTGCCTGGAGTCGGTTACCTGGGGCAGGGGTCTATGGCTACACCTTC. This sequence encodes CAWSRLPGAGVYGYTF.

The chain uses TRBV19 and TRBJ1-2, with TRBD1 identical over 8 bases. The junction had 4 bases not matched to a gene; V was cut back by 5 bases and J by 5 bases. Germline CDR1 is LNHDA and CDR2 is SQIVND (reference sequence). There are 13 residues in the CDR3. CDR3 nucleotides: TGTGCCAGTAGTCCACAGGGGGAATATGGCTACACCTTC. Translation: CASSPQGEYGYTF.

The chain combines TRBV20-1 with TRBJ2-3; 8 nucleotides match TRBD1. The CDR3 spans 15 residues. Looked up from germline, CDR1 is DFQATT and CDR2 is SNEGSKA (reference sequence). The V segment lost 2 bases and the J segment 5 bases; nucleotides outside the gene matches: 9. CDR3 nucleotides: TGCAGTGCTAGATCCGCAGGGGGCGGTGGAGATACGCAGTATTTT. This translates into CSARSAGGGGDTQYF.

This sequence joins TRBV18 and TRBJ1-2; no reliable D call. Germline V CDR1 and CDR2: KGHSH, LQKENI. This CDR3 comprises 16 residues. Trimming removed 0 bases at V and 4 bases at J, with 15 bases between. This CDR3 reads CASSPPSLGGAYGYTF. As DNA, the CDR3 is TGTGCCAGCTCACCACCGTCCCTCGGTGGTGCCTATGGCTACACCTTC.

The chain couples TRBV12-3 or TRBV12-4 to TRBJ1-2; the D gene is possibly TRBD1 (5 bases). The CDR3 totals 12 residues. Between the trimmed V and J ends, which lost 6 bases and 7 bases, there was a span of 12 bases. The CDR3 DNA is TGTGCCAGCAGCACCACAGGATTTGGCTACACCTTC. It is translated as CASSTTGFGYTF.

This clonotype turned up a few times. CDR3: CASSYGGKAFF. CDR3 coding DNA: TGTGCCAGCAGTTACGGAGGTAAAGCTTTCTTT. This chain connects TRBV6-5 to TRBJ1-1; D unclear. Trimming pared 2 bases from V and 9 bases from J, leaving 7 bases between. Germline CDR1 reads MNHEY; CDR2 reads SVGAGI. This CDR3 contains 11 residues.

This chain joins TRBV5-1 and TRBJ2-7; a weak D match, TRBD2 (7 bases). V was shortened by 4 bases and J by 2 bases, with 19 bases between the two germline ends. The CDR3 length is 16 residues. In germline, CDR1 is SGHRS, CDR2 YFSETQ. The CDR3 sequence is CASSPQGGGIAYEQYF. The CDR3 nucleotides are TGCGCCAGCAGCCCCCAGGGAGGGGGTATAGCCTACGAGCAGTACTTC.

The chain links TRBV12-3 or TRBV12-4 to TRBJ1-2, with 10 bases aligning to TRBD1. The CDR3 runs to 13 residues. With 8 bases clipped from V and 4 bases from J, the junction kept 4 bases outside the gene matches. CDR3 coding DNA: TGTGCCAGCCGGACAGGGGGAGTCTATGGCTACACCTTC. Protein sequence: CASRTGGVYGYTF.

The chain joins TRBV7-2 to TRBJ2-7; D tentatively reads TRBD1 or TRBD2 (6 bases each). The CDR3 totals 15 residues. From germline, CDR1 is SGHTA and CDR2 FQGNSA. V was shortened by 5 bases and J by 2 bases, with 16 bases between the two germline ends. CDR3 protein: CASSSEGGLTYEQYF. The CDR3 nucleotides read TGTGCCAGCAGCAGCGAGGGGGGCCTCACCTACGAGCAGTACTTC.

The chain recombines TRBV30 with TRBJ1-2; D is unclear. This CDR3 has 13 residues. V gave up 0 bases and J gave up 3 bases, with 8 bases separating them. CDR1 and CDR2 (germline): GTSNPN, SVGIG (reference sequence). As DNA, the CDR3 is TGTGCCTGGAGTGTAGGGCAAGACTATGGCTACACCTTC. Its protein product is CAWSVGQDYGYTF. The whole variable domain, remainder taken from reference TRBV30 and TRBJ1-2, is SQTIHQWPATLVQPVGSPLSLECTVEGTSNPNLYWYRQAAGRGLQLLFYSVGIGQISSEVPQNLSASRPQDRQFILSSKKLLLSDSGFYLCAWSVGQDYGYTFGSGTRLTVV.

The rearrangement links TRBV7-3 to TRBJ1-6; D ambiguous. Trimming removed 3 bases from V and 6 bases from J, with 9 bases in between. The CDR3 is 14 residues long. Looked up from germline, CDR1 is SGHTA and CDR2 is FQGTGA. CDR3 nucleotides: TGTGCCAGCAGCTTGGGTCAGATTAATTCACCCCTCCACTTT. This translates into CASSLGQINSPLHF.

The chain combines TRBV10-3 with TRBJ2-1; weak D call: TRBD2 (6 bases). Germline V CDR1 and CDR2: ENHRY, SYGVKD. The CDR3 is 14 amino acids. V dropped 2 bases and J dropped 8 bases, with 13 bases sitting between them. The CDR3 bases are TGTGCCATCAGTGAGCCTGCATCGGGGGATGAGCAGTTCTTC. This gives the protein CAISEPASGDEQFF.